Below are 5 T cell receptor beta chains sequenced from a single sample in a study of T-cell reconstitution after alpha-beta-depleted transplantation in children. This sample's TCRbeta library carried unique molecular identifier barcodes. A single record per CDR3 protein comes from TCRdb applying MiXCR to the PCR reads. The sample carries almost 500,000 distinct CDR3 sequences, roughly a tenth recorded once. The sequenced sample was PBMCs, obtained before TCRalphabeta/CD19-depleted stem cell transplant. These receptors were obtained from a child aged 2-15 years with inherited bone marrow failure, due to receive a stem cell transplant.

As to this clonotype: This could be a read error, since a much larger clone is one nucleotide away. The chain uses TRBV3-1 and TRBJ2-1; the match to TRBD2 covers 10 bases. Per germline, CDR1 LGHDT and CDR2 YNNKEL (reference sequence). CDR3 length equals 17 residues. V lost 8 bases, J lost 1 base, and 11 bases stayed unmatched. CDR3 nucleotides: TGTGCCAGCTGCCCCCCTAGCGGGAGTGGTTCCTACAATGAGCAGTTCTTC. It encodes CASCPPSGSGSYNEQFF.

This clonotype came up many times. This rearrangement joins TRBV6-2 or TRBV6-3 to TRBJ2-1; TRBD2 matches at 9 bases. This CDR3 comprises 14 residues. The V and J ends lost 4 bases and 6 bases, in that order; junction bases with no gene match: 4. Germline assignment: CDR1 MNHEY and CDR2 SVGEGT. CDR3 amino acids: CASSWTSELNEQFF. CDR3 coding DNA: TGTGCCAGCAGTTGGACTAGCGAGCTCAATGAGCAGTTCTTC.

This clonotype showed up many times. The chain recombines TRBV4-3 with TRBJ2-2; D may correspond to TRBD1 or TRBD2 (5 bases each). The germline CDR1 and CDR2 sequences are LGHNA and YSLEER. The CDR3 sequence is 18 residues long. V lost 0 bases and J lost 3, with 17 bases in between. The CDR3 is CASSQEPPLRGDTGELFF. CDR3 bases: TGCGCCAGCAGCCAAGAGCCCCCTTTGAGAGGGGACACCGGGGAGCTGTTTTTT.

This clonotype has a count of ten or more. V gene TRBV5-1 combines with J gene TRBJ1-4; a weak D match, TRBD1 (5 bases). The CDR3 is 15 residues long. Deletions cut 4 bases from V and 6 bases from J, with 16 bases between. Germline-derived CDR1 and CDR2 are SGHRS and YFSETQ. The CDR3 bases are TGCGCCAGCAGCGCCGTGCGGGGGAGAGATGAAAAACTGTTTTTT. Translated: CASSAVRGRDEKLFF.

In this sample, this clonotype turned up a few times. The rearrangement links TRBV12-3 or TRBV12-4 to TRBJ1-4, with D tentatively TRBD1 (5 bases). The CDR3 covers 14 residues. Trimming took 2 bases from V and 11 from J, leaving 15 bases between them. CDR3 loop: CASSLPGQIEKLFF. The DNA for the CDR3 is TGTGCCAGCAGTTTACCCGGACAAATTGAGAAACTGTTTTTT.